Following are 19 T cell receptor beta chains from one sample sequenced in a study of neoadjuvant anti-PD-1 for oral cavity cancer. TCRdb keeps only in-frame clones here, not all; method: immunoSEQ multiplex PCR. The table has 35,000 to 40,000 clones, 30% to 40% seen once. Described time point: after neoadjuvant nivolumab, at surgical resection. This specimen was tumor tissue, taken after nivolumab (anti-PD-1) treatment. These receptors came from a person aged 40 to 85 with oral cavity squamous cell carcinoma.

This sequence joins TRBV30 and TRBJ1-4; D gene ambiguous. V shed 3 bases and J shed 3 bases, with 11 bases lying between them. The CDR3 loop spans 14 amino acids. Germline lookup yields CDR1 GTSNPN and CDR2 SVGIG (reference sequence). The CDR3: CAWRIKAANEKLFF. DNA of the CDR3: TGTGCCTGGAGAATAAAAGCGGCTAATGAAAAACTGTTTTTT.

The rearrangement uses TRBV11-2 and TRBJ2-7; TRBD2 is a possible D gene (7 bases). V gave up 6 bases and J gave up 2 bases, with 17 bases separating them. The CDR3 consists of 15 residues. CDR1 and CDR2 from the germline V gene are SGHAT and FQNNGV. CDR3 loop: CASRGGGTKPYEQYF. The CDR3 DNA is TGTGCCAGCAGAGGGGGAGGGACAAAACCCTACGAGCAGTACTTC.

This clone has more than one count but fewer than ten. The chain has TRBV11-2 and TRBJ1-1; D call uncertain. The CDR3 runs 16 residues. The germline V gene encodes CDR1 SGHAT and CDR2 FQNNGV. The V gene lost 4 bases and the J gene lost 0 bases, with 15 bases spanning the gap. The CDR3: CASSSGEWTVNTEAFF. As DNA, the CDR3 is TGTGCCAGCAGCTCCGGGGAATGGACTGTGAACACTGAAGCTTTCTTT.

This chain connects TRBV19 to TRBJ2-6; D unclear. This CDR3 is built from 15 residues. Germline CDR1 is LNHDA and CDR2 is SQIVND (reference sequence). Trimming removed 9 bases at V and 0 bases at J, with 12 bases between. CDR3 amino acids: CASTLYYSGANVLTF. The CDR3 nucleotides are TGTGCCAGCACTCTTTACTACTCTGGGGCCAACGTCCTGACTTTC.

This clone was detected ten times or more. The chain uses TRBV4-2 and TRBJ2-7; D may correspond to TRBD1 or TRBD2 (5 bases each). This CDR3 has 15 residues. Germline V lookup: CDR1 LGHNA, CDR2 YNFKEQ. Trimming took off 0 bases at V and 4 bases at J, with 13 bases between the two ends. CDR3 coding DNA: TGTGCCAGCAGCCAAGACGGGGACGGACTTTACGAGCAGTACTTC. Translated: CASSQDGDGLYEQYF.

This clone has a handful of counts. The chain links TRBV5-1 to TRBJ1-5; D gene unclear. The CDR3 is 13 amino acids. From germline, CDR1 is SGHRS and CDR2 YFSETQ. V was clipped by 1 base and J by 11 bases, with 13 bases between them. This CDR3 reads CASSLTESSAQHF. CDR3 DNA sequence: TGCGCCAGCAGCTTGACAGAATCCTCGGCCCAGCATTTT.

The chain links TRBV15 to TRBJ2-5, with a possible D match to TRBD1 (5 bases). CDR3 size: 13 residues. CDR1 is LNHNV, CDR2 YYDKDF, per germline (reference sequence). Trimming stripped 5 bases from V and 4 bases from J, with 11 bases between. CDR3 sequence: CATSPGKGETQYF. The CDR3 bases are TGTGCCACCAGCCCAGGGAAAGGAGAGACCCAGTACTTC.

This clone is medium-sized in the sample. The chain links TRBV19 to TRBJ2-1; either TRBD1 or TRBD2 may supply D (5 bases each). Trimming pared 2 bases from V and 7 bases from J, leaving 6 bases between. The CDR3 contains 12 residues. Germline V gene data show CDR1 as LNHDA and CDR2 as SQIVND (reference sequence). CDR3 loop: CASSIWGNEQFF. As DNA, the CDR3 is TGTGCCAGTAGTATATGGGGGAATGAGCAGTTCTTC.

This clone appeared many times. The chain carries TRBV27 and TRBJ2-1; D gene ambiguous. This CDR3 has 11 amino acids. Trimming left V 5 bases short and J 2 bases short, with 1 base between. CDR1 MNHEY and CDR2 SMNVEV come from the germline V gene (reference sequence). The CDR3, as DNA: TGTGCCAGCAGTACCTACAATGAGCAGTTCTTC. The encoded protein is CASSTYNEQFF.

This sequence joins TRBV11-2 and TRBJ2-7; 11 positions match TRBD1. This CDR3 is built from 16 residues. Germline CDR1 and CDR2: SGHAT and FQNNGV. Losses at the gene ends were 5 bases for V and 0 bases for J; bases not matched to a gene: 6. This CDR3 reads CASSGRTGGGSYEQYF. The CDR3 nucleotides read TGTGCCAGCAGCGGACGGACAGGGGGCGGCTCCTACGAGCAGTACTTC.

The chain is built from TRBV19 and TRBJ2-3, with 10 nucleotides matching TRBD2. Germline assignment: CDR1 LNHDA and CDR2 SQIVND (reference sequence). V dropped 6 bases and J dropped 5; count of bases not matched to a gene: 8. The CDR3 loop spans 15 amino acids. The CDR3 DNA reads TGTGCCAGTAGGGTCTTAGCGGGAGGTAAAGATACGCAGTATTTT. Its protein product is CASRVLAGGKDTQYF.

This chain links TRBV30 with TRBJ2-7; possibly TRBD1 or TRBD2 for D (5 bases each). The CDR3 is 14 residues long. Trimming left V 4 bases short and J 1 base short, with 14 bases between. CDR1 is GTSNPN, CDR2 SVGIG, per germline (reference sequence). CDR3 nucleotide sequence: TGTGCCTGGACTGAGGGGTCCGCTTCCTACGAGCAGTACTTC. Its translation is CAWTEGSASYEQYF.

This chain connects TRBV9 to TRBJ1-3; the D gene is possibly TRBD1 (5 bases). V shed 0 bases and J shed 8 bases, with 12 bases lying between them. This CDR3 is 14 amino acids long. The germline gives CDR1 SGDLS, CDR2 YYNGEE. CDR3 in amino acids: CASSVGQIRDTIYF. The CDR3, as DNA: TGTGCCAGCAGCGTAGGACAGATACGGGACACCATATATTTT. Using reference TRBV9 and TRBJ1-3 for the parts outside the CDR3, the full variable domain is DSGVTQTPKHLITATGQRVTLRCSPRSGDLSVYWYQQSLDQGLQFLIQYYNGEERAKGNILERFSAQQFPDLHSELNLSSLELGDSALYFCASSVGQIRDTIYFGEGSWLTVV.

This clone is a singleton in its sample. V gene TRBV19 combines with J gene TRBJ2-7; 9 positions agree with TRBD2. J gave up 2 bases and V 2 bases, and 1 base lay outside the gene matches. Germline V lookup: CDR1 LNHDA, CDR2 SQIVND (reference sequence). This CDR3 region has 14 residues. The CDR3: CASSITSGPYEQYF. CDR3 nucleotide sequence: TGTGCCAGTAGTATAACTAGCGGGCCCTACGAGCAGTACTTC.

The chain recombines TRBV6-1 with TRBJ2-5, with unresolved D. Germline values: CDR1 MNHNS, CDR2 SASEGT. CDR3 size: 12 residues. V lost 11 bases, J lost 2 bases, and 12 bases lay in between. CDR3 protein: CASAGVQETQYF. The CDR3 DNA sequence: TGTGCCTCTGCTGGGGTACAAGAGACCCAGTACTTC.

There are a few counts of this clone. J is TRBJ2-1 and V is TRBV4-2; D is unclear. V lost 0 bases and J 6 bases, leaving 9 bases between the germline ends. CDR3 length equals 14 residues. Germline lookup yields CDR1 LGHNA and CDR2 YNFKEQ. The CDR3 nucleotides read TGTGCCAGCAGCCAAGATAGGATTGTCAATGAGCAGTTCTTC. It yields the protein CASSQDRIVNEQFF.

This clone occurred once. The V gene is TRBV2, the J gene TRBJ1-1; 9 bases map to TRBD1. V was pared by 6 bases and J by 2 bases, with 10 bases of the junction left unmatched. The CDR3 length is 16 residues. Germline CDR1 SNHLY, CDR2 FYNNEI. The CDR3 reads CASRRRDREINTEAFF. The CDR3 DNA follows: TGTGCCAGCAGACGTCGGGACAGGGAGATAAACACTGAAGCTTTCTTT.

This clone was recorded a few times. This chain joins TRBV7-3 and TRBJ1-2, with a weak D call TRBD1 (5 bases). Germline-derived CDR1 and CDR2 are SGHTA and FQGTGA. V gave up 4 bases and J gave up 6 bases, with 12 bases separating them. The CDR3 is made up of 13 amino acids. The CDR3 region is CASSSRSGHGYTF. The CDR3 nucleotides are TGTGCCAGCAGCTCCCGGTCAGGGCATGGCTACACCTTC.

This clone was detected only a few times. V is TRBV30 and J is TRBJ2-7; no definite D call. Per the germline V gene, CDR1 is GTSNPN and CDR2 is SVGIG (reference sequence). Trimming cost V 2 bases and J 8 bases, with 13 bases left between them. This CDR3 contains 12 residues. This CDR3 is CAWSNYRHKQYF. The CDR3 DNA reads as TGTGCCTGGAGTAACTACAGACACAAGCAGTACTTC. The variable domain in full, completed from reference TRBV30 and TRBJ2-7, reads SQTIHQWPATLVQPVGSPLSLECTVEGTSNPNLYWYRQAAGRGLQLLFYSVGIGQISSEVPQNLSASRPQDRQFILSSKKLLLSDSGFYLCAWSNYRHKQYFGPGTRLTVT.